The entry that follows covers one T cell receptor (beta chain) sequence. Its cognate antigen is unknown. The sample originates from a study of cytomegalovirus exposure and HLA in healthy donors. Study overall: Early released data had about 85 million unique TCRs, all coming from HLA-typed donors.

CDR3 size: 16 residues. Looked up from germline, CDR1 is SEHNR and CDR2 is FQNEAQ (reference sequence). PCR involved 60 Vbeta and 13 Jbeta primers. Original processing notes: Per a later analysis, the number of unique TCR beta chains was around 80 million, of which 8.5 million to 11 million were shared. Only in-frame clones appear in the TCRdb table, and some are missing; sequencing was by immunoSEQ multiplex PCR. V, J and clone size reflect that table, while D and trimming were determined from the DNA. The table records over 80,000 clones, roughly 80% of them present only once. Points from the study as a whole: Apart from CMV serostatus, no immune exposure information was available. Some TCR beta chains (roughly 160 of them) were listed as cytomegalovirus-associated.

V gene TRBV7-9 combines with J gene TRBJ2-5; 10 bases map to TRBD2. The DNA matches TRBJ2-7 better at its end, which makes the J call doubtful. The specimen was PBMCs. The receptor's source is a man between 60 and 75 years old in good health and CMV-seropositive. The CDR3 DNA sequence: TGTGCCAGCAGCTTAGCACTAGCGGGGACCCCCTACGAGCAGTACTTC. The encoded protein is CASSLALAGTPYEQYF.